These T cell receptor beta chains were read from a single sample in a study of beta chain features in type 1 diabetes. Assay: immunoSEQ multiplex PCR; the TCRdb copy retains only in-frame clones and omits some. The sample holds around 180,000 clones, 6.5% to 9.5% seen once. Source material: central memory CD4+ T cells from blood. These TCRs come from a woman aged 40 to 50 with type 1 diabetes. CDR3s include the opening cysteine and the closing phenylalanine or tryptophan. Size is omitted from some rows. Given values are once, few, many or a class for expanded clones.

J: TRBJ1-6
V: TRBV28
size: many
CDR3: CASSPPGQGPPLHF

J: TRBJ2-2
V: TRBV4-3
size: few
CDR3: CASSQGQGWGELFF

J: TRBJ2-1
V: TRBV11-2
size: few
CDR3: CASTLAGNEQFF

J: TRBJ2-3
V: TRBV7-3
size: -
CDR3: CASSSRLAGDGTDTQYF

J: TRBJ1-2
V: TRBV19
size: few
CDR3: CASSGTGGLDGYTF

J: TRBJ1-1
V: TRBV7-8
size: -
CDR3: CASSLVSAGGTEAFF

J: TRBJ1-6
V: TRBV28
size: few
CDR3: CASTPAPLGLNRGNSPLHF

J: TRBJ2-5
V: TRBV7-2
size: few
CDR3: CASSLRLAGEETQYF

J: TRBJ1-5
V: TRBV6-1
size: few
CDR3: CAAEEGNQPQHF

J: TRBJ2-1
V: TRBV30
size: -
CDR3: CAWNFNSGINEQFF

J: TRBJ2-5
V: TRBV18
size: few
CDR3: CASSSGQGKETQYF

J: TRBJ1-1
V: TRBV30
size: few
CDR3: CACGANTEAFF

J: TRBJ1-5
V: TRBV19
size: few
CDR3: CASIDEGYSNQPQHF

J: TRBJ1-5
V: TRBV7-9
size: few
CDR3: CASSQTGDRNQPQHF

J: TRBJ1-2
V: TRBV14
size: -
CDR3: CASSQDLLSLYGYTF

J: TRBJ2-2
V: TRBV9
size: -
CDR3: CASSAGQGGNTGELFF

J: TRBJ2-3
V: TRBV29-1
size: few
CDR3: CSDLSGSADTQYF

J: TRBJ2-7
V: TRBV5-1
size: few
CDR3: CASSLARGQGYEQYF

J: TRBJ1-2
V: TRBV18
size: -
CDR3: CASSAGGDYGYTF

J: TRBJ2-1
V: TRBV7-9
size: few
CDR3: CASSLALAGGNEQFF

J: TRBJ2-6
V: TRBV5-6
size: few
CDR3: CASSLDYREPNVLTF

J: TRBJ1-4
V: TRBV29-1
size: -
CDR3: CSVEGEGFGGEKLFF

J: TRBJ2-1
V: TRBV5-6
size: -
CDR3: CASSFSGLSYNEQFF

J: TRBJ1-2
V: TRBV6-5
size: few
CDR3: CASSYDNIGDGYTF

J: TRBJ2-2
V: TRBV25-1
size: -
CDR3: CASSPGGRTGELFF

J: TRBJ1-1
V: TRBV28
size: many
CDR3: CATAAGNEQAFF

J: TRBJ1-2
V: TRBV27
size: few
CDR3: CASRSGTGVLYGYTF

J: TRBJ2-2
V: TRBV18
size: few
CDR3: CASSPRTANTGELFF

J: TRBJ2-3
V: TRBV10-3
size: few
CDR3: CAISVRDSDTQYF

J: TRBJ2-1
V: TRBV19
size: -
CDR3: CASSPAGSTNEQFF

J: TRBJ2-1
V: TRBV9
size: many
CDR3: CASSVVGLGTTRNEQFF

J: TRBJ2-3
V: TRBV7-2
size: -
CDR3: CASSFRVTGGTDTQYF

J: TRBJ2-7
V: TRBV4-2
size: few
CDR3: CASSLGTSGTYEQYF

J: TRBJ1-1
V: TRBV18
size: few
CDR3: CASSPPNYMNTEAFF

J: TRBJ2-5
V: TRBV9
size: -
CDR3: CASSVLGGLQETQYF

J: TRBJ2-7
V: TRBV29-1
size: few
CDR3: CSVARAYEQYF

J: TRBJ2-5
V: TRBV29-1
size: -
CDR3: CSGRTGTETQYF

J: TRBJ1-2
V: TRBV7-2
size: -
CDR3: CASSRDTGGYTF

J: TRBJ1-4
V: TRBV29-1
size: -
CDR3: CSVVDRGGEKLFF

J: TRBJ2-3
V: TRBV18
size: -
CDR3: CASSPTGGHSDTQYF

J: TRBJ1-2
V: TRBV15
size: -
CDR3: CATSRPTGTNYGYTF

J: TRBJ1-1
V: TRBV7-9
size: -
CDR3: CASSLGTANTEAFF

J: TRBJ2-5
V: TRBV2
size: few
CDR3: CASSLTGGETQYF

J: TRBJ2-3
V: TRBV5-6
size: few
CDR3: CASSLTSGSGRDTQYF

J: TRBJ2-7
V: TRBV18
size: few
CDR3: CASSPQGRGGDEQYF

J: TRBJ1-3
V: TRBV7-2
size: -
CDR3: CASSLTGGGNTIYF

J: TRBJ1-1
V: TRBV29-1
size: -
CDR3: CSVYYAQTEAFF

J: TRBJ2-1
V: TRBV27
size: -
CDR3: CASSFSQGAQYNEQFF

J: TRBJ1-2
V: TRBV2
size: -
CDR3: CASRRTGEDSYGYTF

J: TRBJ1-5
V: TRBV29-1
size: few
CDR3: CSVGGQDNQPQHF

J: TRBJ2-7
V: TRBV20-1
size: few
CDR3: CSARSAYEQYF